This TCR beta chain was sequenced during a study of T cell responses to AZD1222 COVID-19 vaccine. Findings and limits, study-wide: Spike-specific TCR breadth and depth went up after people got two AZD1222 doses. Epitopes outside B.1.351 and B.1.1.7 mutated regions reportedly drew nearly half of spike TCRs.

Notes on this clone: The antigen remains undetermined.

Germline trimming cut 5 bases from V and 2 bases from J; bases unmatched to any gene: 6. The CDR3 is made up of 15 amino acids. Looked up from germline, CDR1 is SGHVS and CDR2 is FQNEAQ. Some clones are missing from TCRdb's copy, which holds only in-frame ones; the method was immunoSEQ multiplex PCR. The sample includes about 140,000 clones, more than 85% of them seen just once. The input for sequencing was peripheral blood, taken on day 0 of AZD1222 vaccination. This clonotype was sampled from an adult in good health. V is TRBV7-8 and J is TRBJ1-1; 9 nucleotides line up with TRBD1. CDR3 loop: CASSQRGQGNTEAFF. Here the CDR3 DNA reads TGTGCCAGCAGCCAGAGGGGACAGGGAAACACTGAAGCTTTCTTT.